This T cell receptor (beta chain) emerged from a study of identifying expanded T cells in peripheral blood. Looked up from germline, CDR1 is PRHDT and CDR2 is FYEKMQ (reference sequence). The V segment lost 5 bases and the J segment 2 bases; nucleotides outside the gene matches: 4. This CDR3 comprises 15 residues. Data came from immunoSEQ multiplex PCR; TCRdb stores just in-frame clones and leaves some out. The table lists 55,000 to 60,000 clones, roughly 90% of them singletons. This clone was seen a single time. Material: blood. The sequence was collected from a person aged 18 to 70 in good health. V gene TRBV13 combines with J gene TRBJ2-7; 12 bases line up with TRBD2. Here the CDR3 reads CASSPGLAGTYEQYF. The CDR3 DNA sequence: TGTGCCAGCAGCCCCGGACTAGCGGGGACCTACGAGCAGTACTTC.